A selection of T cell receptor beta chains follows, all from one sample in a study of T cell responses to AZD1222 COVID-19 vaccine. TCRdb's table, derived via immunoSEQ multiplex PCR, lists solely in-frame clones and lacks some. The sample yields roughly 120,000 clones, more than 80% seen once. Sequencing used peripheral blood, obtained 28 days after the second AZD1222 dose. All receptors derive from an adult who received the AZD1222 COVID-19 vaccine. Each CDR3 is given without its conserved first and last residue. The order of the fields is V gene, D gene, J gene, CDR3 protein. D genes are given only for firm matches.

v_call: TRBV5-1; d_call: -; j_call: TRBJ1-5; cdr3_aa: ASSLDGVGGNQPQH
v_call: TRBV5-1; d_call: -; j_call: TRBJ1-6; cdr3_aa: ASSLEGRVNSPLH
v_call: TRBV10-3; d_call: -; j_call: TRBJ2-3; cdr3_aa: AISESSGADTQY
v_call: TRBV10-3; d_call: TRBD1; j_call: TRBJ1-6; cdr3_aa: AISGGQGEASPLH
v_call: TRBV25-1; d_call: -; j_call: TRBJ1-1; cdr3_aa: ASSPGGQSEAF
v_call: TRBV7-2; d_call: TRBD2; j_call: TRBJ2-7; cdr3_aa: ASSFVGGGGSYEQY
v_call: TRBV3-1/TRBV3-2; d_call: -; j_call: TRBJ1-1; cdr3_aa: ASSHGGWNTEAF
v_call: TRBV30; d_call: -; j_call: TRBJ1-2; cdr3_aa: AWSSRDGYGYT
v_call: TRBV7-2; d_call: -; j_call: TRBJ1-1; cdr3_aa: ASSTPGTNTEAF
v_call: TRBV2; d_call: -; j_call: TRBJ1-5; cdr3_aa: ASSKEGFSSQH
v_call: TRBV18; d_call: -; j_call: TRBJ1-5; cdr3_aa: ASSPPGGSNQPQH
v_call: TRBV7-9; d_call: -; j_call: TRBJ1-1; cdr3_aa: ASSSGVGGTEAF
v_call: TRBV6-1; d_call: TRBD2; j_call: TRBJ2-1; cdr3_aa: ASSGMILAGGDNEQF
v_call: TRBV12-3/TRBV12-4; d_call: TRBD1; j_call: TRBJ1-1; cdr3_aa: ASTRQGFTEAF
v_call: TRBV5-1; d_call: TRBD1; j_call: TRBJ1-4; cdr3_aa: ASSRRTGTGDMTNEKLF
v_call: TRBV4-2; d_call: -; j_call: TRBJ2-1; cdr3_aa: ASSQDLVNEQF
v_call: TRBV5-5; d_call: -; j_call: TRBJ2-6; cdr3_aa: ASSLGLIQSGANVLT
v_call: TRBV4-1; d_call: TRBD2; j_call: TRBJ2-3; cdr3_aa: ASSQEGLADSTDTQY
v_call: TRBV6-5; d_call: -; j_call: TRBJ1-6; cdr3_aa: ASMARDYNSPLH
v_call: TRBV6-5; d_call: -; j_call: TRBJ2-2; cdr3_aa: ASSSLGGLSGELF
v_call: TRBV10-1; d_call: -; j_call: TRBJ2-3; cdr3_aa: ASSSTVASTDTQY
v_call: TRBV11-2; d_call: -; j_call: TRBJ1-2; cdr3_aa: ASSLEGSKANYGYT
v_call: TRBV11-3; d_call: TRBD1; j_call: TRBJ2-1; cdr3_aa: ASTLGGPYNEQF
v_call: TRBV5-5; d_call: -; j_call: TRBJ1-4; cdr3_aa: ASSFVPRVGEKLF
v_call: TRBV18; d_call: -; j_call: TRBJ2-3; cdr3_aa: ASSPIRTPGTDTQY
v_call: TRBV6-4; d_call: -; j_call: TRBJ1-6; cdr3_aa: ASSDSDRSTTPLH
v_call: TRBV11-2; d_call: -; j_call: TRBJ2-7; cdr3_aa: ASSPVPPSYEQY
v_call: TRBV10-1; d_call: -; j_call: TRBJ1-5; cdr3_aa: ASSGDGYQPQH
v_call: TRBV27; d_call: TRBD1; j_call: TRBJ2-7; cdr3_aa: ASRAGGIYEQY
v_call: TRBV3-1/TRBV3-2; d_call: -; j_call: TRBJ1-3; cdr3_aa: ASSQGGGISSGNTIY
v_call: TRBV7-9; d_call: TRBD1; j_call: TRBJ1-4; cdr3_aa: ASSLGTGGEKLF
v_call: TRBV9; d_call: TRBD2; j_call: TRBJ2-3; cdr3_aa: ASSVSGGSTDTQY
v_call: TRBV9; d_call: TRBD2; j_call: TRBJ2-3; cdr3_aa: ASSVGRLAGTDTQY
v_call: TRBV6-5; d_call: TRBD1; j_call: TRBJ2-1; cdr3_aa: ASNRDRYNEQF
v_call: TRBV5-1; d_call: TRBD1; j_call: TRBJ2-1; cdr3_aa: ASSLAGTGTYNEQF
v_call: TRBV30; d_call: -; j_call: TRBJ1-3; cdr3_aa: AWSVRKEGNAIY
v_call: TRBV9; d_call: -; j_call: TRBJ2-2; cdr3_aa: ASSVAQPTGELF
v_call: TRBV5-1; d_call: -; j_call: TRBJ1-2; cdr3_aa: ASSLIETGHVDGYT
v_call: TRBV29-1; d_call: -; j_call: TRBJ1-2; cdr3_aa: SGWTYNYGYT
v_call: TRBV5-4; d_call: -; j_call: TRBJ1-6; cdr3_aa: ASSLVPGNSPLH
v_call: TRBV3-1/TRBV3-2; d_call: -; j_call: TRBJ1-6; cdr3_aa: ASSQGGRNSPLH
v_call: TRBV19; d_call: TRBD2; j_call: TRBJ2-3; cdr3_aa: ASSMMGAGSTDTQY